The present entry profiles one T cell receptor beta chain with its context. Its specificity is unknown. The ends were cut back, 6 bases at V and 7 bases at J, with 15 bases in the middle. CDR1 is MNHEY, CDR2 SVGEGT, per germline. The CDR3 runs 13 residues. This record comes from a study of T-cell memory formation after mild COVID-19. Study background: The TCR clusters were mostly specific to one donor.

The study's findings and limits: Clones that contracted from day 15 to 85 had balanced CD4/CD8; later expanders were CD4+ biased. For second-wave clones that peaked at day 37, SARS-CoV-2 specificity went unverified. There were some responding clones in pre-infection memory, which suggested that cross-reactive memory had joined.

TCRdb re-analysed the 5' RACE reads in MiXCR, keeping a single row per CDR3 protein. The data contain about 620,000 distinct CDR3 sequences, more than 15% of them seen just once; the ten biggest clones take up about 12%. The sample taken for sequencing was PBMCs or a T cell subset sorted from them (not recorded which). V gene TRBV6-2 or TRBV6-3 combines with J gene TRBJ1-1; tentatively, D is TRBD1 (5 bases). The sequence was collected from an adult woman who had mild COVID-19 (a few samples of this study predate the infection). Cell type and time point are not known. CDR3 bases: TGTGCCAGCAGATCGCCGACAGTTTTTGAAGCTTTCTTT. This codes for CASRSPTVFEAFF.